The next 20 T cell receptor beta chains were all read from a single sample in a study of blood T cell repertoires in COVID-19. Using immunoSEQ multiplex PCR, the repertoire was profiled, and TCRdb retains in-frame clones only, with some absent. The table includes approximately 240,000 clones, 85% to 90% detected once. Sequences were obtained from PBMCs or T cells enriched from blood (not recorded which). The receptor set was obtained from a woman aged 18 to 35 in a cohort exposed to, infected with or recovered from COVID-19 (not recorded which).

The chain has TRBV18 and TRBJ1-1, with a weak D call TRBD1 (6 bases). Trimming pared 3 bases from V and 6 bases from J, leaving 17 bases between. Per the germline V gene, CDR1 is KGHSH and CDR2 is LQKENI. There are 15 residues in the CDR3. The CDR3 DNA reads TGTGCCAGCTCACCCGGGGCGGGGGAGGGGGCTGAAGCTTTCTTT. This encodes CASSPGAGEGAEAFF.

This chain connects TRBV7-9 to TRBJ2-7; 9 nucleotides align to TRBD2. The CDR3 has 15 residues. Germline loops: CDR1 SEHNR, CDR2 FQNEAQ (reference sequence). The V and J ends lost 1 base and 0 bases, in that order; junction bases with no gene match: 1. The CDR3 sequence is CASSLVSGGSYEQYF. The CDR3 DNA follows: TGTGCCAGCAGCTTAGTTAGCGGGGGCTCCTACGAGCAGTACTTC.

This sequence joins TRBV5-1 and TRBJ2-7, with TRBD1 matching 7 bases. The junction had 7 bases not matched to a gene; V was cut back by 4 bases and J by 3 bases. Germline-derived CDR1 and CDR2 are SGHRS and YFSETQ. This CDR3 has 14 amino acids. This CDR3 reads CASSPRDSNYEQYF. The DNA of the CDR3 is TGCGCCAGCAGCCCCCGGGACAGCAACTACGAGCAGTACTTC.

The chain has TRBV24-1 and TRBJ2-3; TRBD1 might be the D (5 bases). The CDR3 totals 14 residues. In germline, CDR1 is KGHDR, CDR2 SFDVKD. Trimming removed 6 bases from V and 4 bases from J, with 13 bases in between. The chain's CDR3 is CATSFRGLADTQYF. CDR3 sequence (DNA): TGTGCCACCAGTTTTAGGGGTTTGGCAGATACGCAGTATTTT.

V gene TRBV5-1 combines with J gene TRBJ1-2; D gene uncertain. Looked up from germline, CDR1 is SGHRS and CDR2 is YFSETQ. This CDR3 is 14 amino acids long. Trimming stripped 3 bases from V and 4 bases from J, with 13 bases between. CDR3 region: CASSYSRGSYGYTF. CDR3 bases: TGCGCCAGCAGCTACTCCCGAGGTAGCTATGGCTACACCTTC.

V gene TRBV11-2 combines with J gene TRBJ1-3; D gene uncertain. Germline lookup yields CDR1 SGHAT and CDR2 FQNNGV. V was trimmed by 5 bases and J by 0 bases, leaving 14 bases between them. The CDR3 is 16 amino acids. The CDR3 sequence is CASSPSILHSGNTIYF. The CDR3 bases are TGTGCCAGCAGCCCCTCTATCCTCCACTCTGGAAACACCATATATTTT.

CDR3 sequence reads: CASSEALWGQSSYEQYF. The CDR3 DNA is TGTGCCAGCAGTGAAGCGCTTTGGGGGCAGAGCTCCTACGAGCAGTACTTC. This chain connects TRBV2 to TRBJ2-7, with D possibly being TRBD1 (6 bases). V lost 0 bases and J 0 bases, leaving 15 bases between the germline ends. The CDR3 totals 17 residues. From germline, CDR1 is SNHLY and CDR2 FYNNEI.

The chain couples TRBV19 to TRBJ2-5, with 11 bases that match TRBD1. The CDR3 is 16 residues long. Germline-derived CDR1 and CDR2 are LNHDA and SQIVND (reference sequence). J gave up 1 base and V 1 base, and 2 bases lay outside the gene matches. The CDR3 loop is CASSIGGTGGQETQYF. The CDR3, as DNA: TGTGCCAGTAGTATAGGAGGGACAGGGGGCCAAGAGACCCAGTACTTC.

The chain employs TRBV7-8 and TRBJ1-5; the D is unclear. This CDR3 contains 14 residues. Germline CDR1 and CDR2: SGHVS and FQNEAQ. V was clipped by 0 bases and J by 5 bases, with 8 bases between them. For the CDR3, the DNA is TGTGCCAGCAGCTTAGCGCAGCGCCATCAGCCCCAGCATTTT. Translating it yields CASSLAQRHQPQHF.

This sequence joins TRBV2 and TRBJ2-5; tentatively, D is TRBD2 (7 bases). The CDR3 runs to 15 residues. The V gene's germline CDR1 is SNHLY and CDR2 FYNNEI. The V end was cut by 6 bases, the J end by 4 bases, with 18 bases between. CDR3 residues: CASRGIGGLGETQYF. In nucleotides, the CDR3 is TGTGCCAGCAGGGGCATCGGGGGGCTGGGAGAGACCCAGTACTTC. Combining the CDR3 with reference TRBV2 and TRBJ2-5 gives the whole variable domain EPEVTQTPSHQVTQMGQEVILRCVPISNHLYFYWYRQILGQKVEFLVSFYNNEISEKSEIFDDQFSVERPDGSNFTLKIRSTKLEDSAMYFCASRGIGGLGETQYFGPGTRLLVL.

In this sample, this clone turned up once. The CDR3 reads CASSRDNEQYF. CDR3 coding DNA: TGTGCCAGCAGCCGGGACAATGAGCAGTACTTC. The V and J genes are TRBV5-5 and TRBJ2-7; a possible D gene is TRBD1 (6 bases). CDR1 and CDR2 from the germline V gene are SGHKS and YYEKEE (reference sequence). CDR3 size: 11 residues. The V end lost 4 bases, the J end lost 7 bases, and 9 bases lay between the germline ends. The full variable domain, in which reference TRBV5-5 and TRBJ2-7 provide the parts outside the CDR3, is DAGVTQSPTHLIKTRGQQVTLRCSPISGHKSVSWYQQVLGQGPQFIFQYYEKEERGRGNFPDRFSARQFPNYSSELNVNALLLGDSALYLCASSRDNEQYFGPGTRLTVT.

V gene TRBV30 combines with J gene TRBJ1-3; the D is unclear. The CDR3 contains 15 residues. Germline loops: CDR1 GTSNPN, CDR2 SVGIG (reference sequence). V shed 0 bases and J shed 9 bases, with 18 bases lying between them. This CDR3 is CAWSVRSIREGTIYF. In nucleotides, the CDR3 is TGTGCCTGGAGTGTACGGTCAATCCGGGAGGGCACCATATATTTT.

This rearrangement joins TRBV14 to TRBJ2-7, with 9 bases aligning to TRBD2. CDR1 SGHDN and CDR2 FVKESK come from the germline V gene. The V and J ends lost 4 bases and 4 bases, in that order; junction bases with no gene match: 5. There are 14 residues in the CDR3. The CDR3 spells CASSRLAGSYEQYF. For the CDR3, the DNA is TGTGCCAGCAGCCGTCTAGCGGGATCGTACGAGCAGTACTTC.

This rearrangement joins TRBV3-1 (or the pseudogene TRBV3-2) to TRBJ2-3; TRBD2 matches 8 bases. Germline V gene lookup returns CDR1 LGHDT and CDR2 YNNKEL (reference sequence). V was pared by 6 bases and J by 3 bases, with 11 bases of the junction left unmatched. The CDR3 covers 16 residues. As DNA, the CDR3 is TGTGCCAGCAGTCCCGGGGGGGAGGAGGGGACAGATACGCAGTATTTT. It codes for CASSPGGEEGTDTQYF.

The CDR3 DNA sequence: TGTGCCTGGAGACCCTCCCCCGGCCAGGCACGCAATGAGCAGTTCTTC. Translated, it gives CAWRPSPGQARNEQFF. The chain is built from TRBV30 and TRBJ2-1; D uncertain. The V gene lost 3 bases and the J gene lost 6 bases, with 21 bases spanning the gap. The CDR3 is 16 amino acids. Germline V lookup: CDR1 GTSNPN, CDR2 SVGIG (reference sequence). The whole variable domain, remainder taken from reference TRBV30 and TRBJ2-1, is SQTIHQWPATLVQPVGSPLSLECTVEGTSNPNLYWYRQAAGRGLQLLFYSVGIGQISSEVPQNLSASRPQDRQFILSSKKLLLSDSGFYLCAWRPSPGQARNEQFFGPGTRLTVL.

The gene calls are TRBV6-1 and TRBJ2-7, with D possibly TRBD2 on 6 matching bases. The CDR3 has 13 residues. V was pared by 3 bases and J by 3 bases, with 9 bases between. CDR1 is MNHNS, CDR2 SASEGT, per germline. CDR3 sequence (DNA): TGTGCCAGCAGTGACGGGACTTACTACGAGCAGTACTTC. Translated, it gives CASSDGTYYEQYF.

The rearrangement links TRBV10-3 to TRBJ2-7, with 10 bases aligning to TRBD1. The CDR3 sequence is 14 residues long. Per the germline V gene, CDR1 is ENHRY and CDR2 is SYGVKD. The V segment lost 6 bases and the J segment 3 bases; nucleotides outside the gene matches: 5. The CDR3, as DNA: TGTGCCATCAGCGGGGGGACAGGGGTCTACGAGCAGTACTTC. It is translated as CAISGGTGVYEQYF.

This clone was observed a single time. The V gene is TRBV7-2, the J gene TRBJ2-3; possibly TRBD2 for D (5 bases). The CDR3 length is 17 residues. The V and J ends lost 4 bases and 3 bases respectively, with 20 bases between them. From germline, CDR1 is SGHTA and CDR2 FQGNSA. For the CDR3, the DNA is TGTGCCAGCAGCTCCAGGCTACTCAGTACGGGAACAGATACGCAGTATTTT. Translation: CASSSRLLSTGTDTQYF.

The rearrangement links TRBV5-4 to TRBJ2-1, with 11 bases lining up with TRBD2. V was pared by 4 bases and J by 5 bases, with 11 bases of the junction left unmatched. In germline, CDR1 is SGHNT, CDR2 YYREEE (reference sequence). The CDR3 extends over 17 amino acids. CDR3 DNA: TGTGCCAGCAGCGACACAAAGACTAGCGGGATCCACAATGAGCAGTTCTTC. Translation gives CASSDTKTSGIHNEQFF.

V is TRBV7-9 and J is TRBJ2-1, with 7 bases fitting TRBD2. Unmatched junction bases numbered 6, after V lost 1 base and J lost 6 bases. The CDR3 loop spans 15 amino acids. CDR1 and CDR2 from the germline V gene are SEHNR and FQNEAQ (reference sequence). The CDR3 bases are TGTGCCAGCAGCTTAGTTCTAGCGGCGTCCAATGAGCAGTTCTTC. Amino acids: CASSLVLAASNEQFF.